These T cell receptor beta chains were read from a single sample in a study of blood T cell repertoires in COVID-19. Profiling relied on immunoSEQ multiplex PCR, and the TCRdb table lists in-frame clones only, not all of them. The sample lists 180,000 or so clones, about 80% occurring once. The sequenced sample was PBMCs or T cells enriched from blood (not recorded which). All receptors come from a man aged 35 to 55 who had recovered from COVID-19. Both conserved end residues are part of each CDR3. Fields, in order: V gene, J gene, CDR3 protein.

V gene: TRBV4-2
J gene: TRBJ2-7
CDR3 protein: CASSQGTFSSYEQYF

V gene: TRBV4-3
J gene: TRBJ1-4
CDR3 protein: CASSQVSRGEKLFF

V gene: TRBV11-2
J gene: TRBJ1-2
CDR3 protein: CASSLGQGGKGYTF

V gene: TRBV19
J gene: TRBJ1-5
CDR3 protein: CASSPRTDYSNQPQHF

V gene: TRBV7-8
J gene: TRBJ2-1
CDR3 protein: CASSTRLAVYNEQFF

V gene: TRBV3-1/TRBV3-2
J gene: TRBJ2-5
CDR3 protein: CASSQGQVETQYF

V gene: TRBV7-9
J gene: TRBJ1-4
CDR3 protein: CASSLPAHRQEEKLFF

V gene: TRBV4-1
J gene: TRBJ1-3
CDR3 protein: CASSQDSQPGGNTIYF

V gene: TRBV28
J gene: TRBJ2-7
CDR3 protein: CASRVGGLEQYF

V gene: TRBV3-1/TRBV3-2
J gene: TRBJ2-2
CDR3 protein: CASSHFPGLAGGNTGELFF

V gene: TRBV10-3
J gene: TRBJ2-7
CDR3 protein: CATESSSYEQYF

V gene: TRBV24-1
J gene: TRBJ1-2
CDR3 protein: CATSDVDRDYGYTF

V gene: TRBV7-9
J gene: TRBJ2-7
CDR3 protein: CASSLGTSGGIYEQYF

V gene: TRBV19
J gene: TRBJ1-1
CDR3 protein: CASTEQGANTEAFF

V gene: TRBV3-1/TRBV3-2
J gene: TRBJ1-2
CDR3 protein: CASSRSGTGRYGYTF

V gene: TRBV28
J gene: TRBJ1-5
CDR3 protein: CASSSGFRGLFNQPQHF

V gene: TRBV9
J gene: TRBJ2-7
CDR3 protein: CASSVGGGVVSYEQYF

V gene: TRBV29-1
J gene: TRBJ2-7
CDR3 protein: CSVSSQGQSEQYF

V gene: TRBV5-4
J gene: TRBJ1-6
CDR3 protein: CASSSGRSGYNSPLHF

V gene: TRBV19
J gene: TRBJ2-3
CDR3 protein: CASKRGGADTQYF

V gene: TRBV5-1
J gene: TRBJ1-4
CDR3 protein: CASSSGEGNEKLFF

V gene: TRBV27
J gene: TRBJ1-3
CDR3 protein: CASRGQGGPGNTIYF

V gene: TRBV10-3
J gene: TRBJ2-5
CDR3 protein: CAISVRFQETQYF

V gene: TRBV2
J gene: TRBJ1-2
CDR3 protein: CASSDSSSYGYTF

V gene: TRBV19
J gene: TRBJ1-5
CDR3 protein: CASSLQGPNQPQHF

V gene: TRBV4-1
J gene: TRBJ2-7
CDR3 protein: CASSTDRGRLEQYF

V gene: TRBV29-1
J gene: TRBJ1-1
CDR3 protein: CSGRSGTDAEAFF

V gene: TRBV7-3
J gene: TRBJ1-2
CDR3 protein: CASSSPGSGYTF

V gene: TRBV27
J gene: TRBJ1-2
CDR3 protein: CASSLKGQGARGYGYTF

V gene: TRBV5-1
J gene: TRBJ1-4
CDR3 protein: CASSLRSGISGATNEKLFF

V gene: TRBV24-1
J gene: TRBJ1-1
CDR3 protein: CATSGVGTGYTEAFF

V gene: TRBV9
J gene: TRBJ1-5
CDR3 protein: CASSAGQGWNQPQHF

V gene: TRBV7-3
J gene: TRBJ1-5
CDR3 protein: CADRTHSNQPQHF

V gene: TRBV5-1
J gene: TRBJ2-1
CDR3 protein: CASSSPGGPYNEQFF

V gene: TRBV4-3
J gene: TRBJ1-1
CDR3 protein: CASSQEGGLMNTEAFF

V gene: TRBV7-8
J gene: TRBJ1-5
CDR3 protein: CASSAGPPSNQPQHF

V gene: TRBV30
J gene: TRBJ1-4
CDR3 protein: CAWAFTGGREKLFF